Presented here are 14 T cell receptor beta chains from one specimen sequenced in a study of regulatory T cells in long-lasting Graves disease. CDR3-region Arm-PCR and iRepertoire HTBI primers produced the TCR beta libraries. TCRdb ran MiXCR on the multiplex PCR reads and lists one entry per CDR3 protein. The sample gives approximately 390,000 distinct CDR3 sequences, around 15% of which show up once; 20% to 25% is in the top ten. This sample's time point: newly diagnosed GD, antithyroid drugs for less than 3 months. The TCR library was made from RNA extracted from PBMCs. These data are also associated with another study on T cells in Graves' hyperthyroidism and ophthalmopathy.

The source was peripheral blood mononuclear cells (PBMCs), collected at new diagnosis, from a patient treated with antithyroid drugs. The source is a woman under 30 with Graves disease.

In regard to this clonotype: A junction end diverges from the germline sequence, so it may reflect a read error. The chain joins TRBV7-9 to TRBJ1-3; D unresolved. The length of the CDR3 is 13 residues. Per the germline V gene, CDR1 is SEHNR and CDR2 is FQNEAQ (reference sequence). In DNA, the CDR3 is TGTGCTAGCAGTCTTTACCCCGGGAACACCATATATTTT. Its protein is CASSLYPGNTIYF.

This clonotype was picked up a small number of times. This chain connects TRBV7-9 to TRBJ2-4; D might be TRBD2 (6 bases). This CDR3 comprises 14 residues. From germline, CDR1 is SEHNR and CDR2 FQNEAQ (reference sequence). Trimming took off 1 base at V and 9 bases at J, with 13 bases between the two ends. DNA of the CDR3: TGTGCCAGCAGCTTAGGATGGGGAGGAAGCATTCAGTACTTC. As protein: CASSLGWGGSIQYF.

The rearrangement joins TRBV4-2 to TRBJ2-2; 10 nucleotides agree with TRBD1. Germline CDR1 reads LGHNA; CDR2 reads YNFKEQ. V lost 0 bases and J lost 2; bases outside the gene matches: 3. The CDR3 covers 17 residues. CDR3 nucleotide sequence: TGTGCCAGCAGCCAAGATCGGGACAGGGGAAACACCGGGGAGCTGTTTTTT. This gives the protein CASSQDRDRGNTGELFF.

This clonotype was counted at least ten times. The rearrangement joins TRBV11-2 to TRBJ1-1, with 11 bases aligning to TRBD1. The CDR3 runs 14 residues. V shed 6 bases, J shed 4 bases, and the junction held 4 bases outside the gene matches. Germline V gene sequence: CDR1 SGHAT, CDR2 FQNNGV. This chain's CDR3 is CASRDRGRGTEAFF. As DNA, the CDR3 is TGTGCCAGCAGGGACAGGGGGCGCGGCACTGAAGCTTTCTTT.

In this sample, this clonotype turned up many times. The rearrangement uses TRBV20-1 and TRBJ2-5; D not certain. This CDR3 comprises 11 residues. Trimming stripped 2 bases from V and 1 base from J, with 2 bases between. Per the germline V gene, CDR1 is DFQATT and CDR2 is SNEGSKA (reference sequence). CDR3 DNA sequence: TGCAGTGCTAGACGCCAAGAGACCCAGTACTTC. Translated, it gives CSARRQETQYF.

This clonotype was recorded at least ten times. This chain links TRBV7-2 with TRBJ2-7; TRBD1 matches at 8 bases. The CDR3 loop spans 15 amino acids. From germline, CDR1 is SGHTA and CDR2 FQGNSA. Trimming cost V 4 bases and J 5 bases; bases outside gene matches: 10. CDR3 region: CASSSRPTGDHEQYF. The CDR3 nucleotides are TGTGCCAGCAGCTCGCGGCCGACAGGGGACCACGAGCAGTACTTC. Drawing the rest from reference TRBV7-2 and TRBJ2-7, the complete variable domain is GAGVSQSPSNKVTEKGKDVELRCDPISGHTALYWYRQSLGQGLEFLIYFQGNSAPDKSGLPSDRFSAERTGGSVSTLTIQRTQQEDSAVYLCASSSRPTGDHEQYFGPGTRLTVT.

This clonotype was counted many times. The chain is built from TRBV5-1 and TRBJ2-7, with no clear D. Germline values: CDR1 SGHRS, CDR2 YFSETQ. The CDR3 consists of 15 residues. V was clipped by 1 base and J by 5 bases, with 16 bases between them. CDR3 protein: CASSLSGGEFHEQYF. CDR3 in DNA: TGCGCCAGCAGCTTGAGTGGTGGTGAGTTTCACGAGCAGTACTTC.

This clonotype has more than one count but fewer than ten. The gene calls are TRBV5-1 and TRBJ2-2; D ambiguous. CDR1 and CDR2 (germline): SGHRS, YFSETQ. The CDR3 sequence is 15 residues long. Between the trimmed V and J ends, which lost 0 bases and 5 bases, there was a span of 11 bases. The CDR3 loop reads CASSLGQFRTGELFF. CDR3 DNA sequence: TGCGCCAGCAGCTTGGGTCAGTTTCGAACCGGGGAGCTGTTTTTT. The whole variable domain, remainder taken from reference TRBV5-1 and TRBJ2-2, is KAGVTQTPRYLIKTRGQQVTLSCSPISGHRSVSWYQQTPGQGLQFLFEYFSETQRNKGNFPGRFSGRQFSNSRSEMNVSTLELGDSALYLCASSLGQFRTGELFFGEGSRLTVL.

This clonotype was counted ten times or more. The chain uses TRBV6-1 and TRBJ2-7; 8 bases line up with TRBD2. This CDR3 has 14 residues. The ends lost 7 bases at V and 4 bases at J; junction bases unmatched: 9. CDR1 is MNHNS, CDR2 SASEGT, per germline. CDR3 sequence: CASTTPGGHYEQYF. The CDR3 DNA is TGTGCCAGCACCACCCCGGGGGGGCATTACGAGCAGTACTTC.

This clonotype was detected ten times or more. The chain employs TRBV2 and TRBJ2-1, with D possibly matching TRBD2 (5 bases). Trimming stripped 6 bases from V and 3 bases from J, with 18 bases between. Germline lookup yields CDR1 SNHLY and CDR2 FYNNEI. The CDR3 extends over 16 amino acids. CDR3 sequence reads: CASRSIRGSFYNEQFF. CDR3 in DNA: TGTGCCAGCAGATCGATCCGGGGATCCTTCTACAATGAGCAGTTCTTC.

The chain links TRBV20-1 to TRBJ2-1, with unresolved D. The V gene lost 1 base and the J gene lost 0 bases, with 10 bases spanning the gap. Germline V gene data show CDR1 as DFQATT and CDR2 as SNEGSKA (reference sequence). This CDR3 contains 15 residues. The CDR3 coding sequence is TGCAGTGCTAGAGTTGTAACTACCTCCTACAATGAGCAGTTCTTC. Amino acids: CSARVVTTSYNEQFF.

This clonotype was found a few times. The chain has TRBV5-1 and TRBJ2-1; D remains unclear. The CDR3 sequence is 14 residues long. The V gene lost 3 bases and the J gene lost 0 bases, with 7 bases spanning the gap. CDR1 and CDR2 (germline): SGHRS, YFSETQ. The DNA for the CDR3 is TGCGCCAGCAGCTCCCACCCCTCCTACAATGAGCAGTTCTTC. It is translated as CASSSHPSYNEQFF.

This clonotype appeared many times. The chain carries TRBV12-3 or TRBV12-4 and TRBJ2-1; the match to TRBD2 covers 8 bases. The CDR3 has 15 residues. Trimming at V came to 5 bases and at J to 6 bases, leaving 9 bases not matched to a gene. The CDR3 DNA is TGTGCCAGCAGTCAACCGGGACTAGTCCGCAATGAGCAGTTCTTC. Amino acids: CASSQPGLVRNEQFF.

This clonotype has ten or more counts. J is TRBJ2-1 and V is TRBV12-3 or TRBV12-4; no reliable D call. Deletions cut 5 bases from V and 8 bases from J, with 19 bases between. The CDR3 is 15 amino acids. CDR3 bases: TGTGCCAGCAGTCCACTCAACCGCGGATTGGATGAGCAGTTCTTC. The encoded protein is CASSPLNRGLDEQFF.